A single sample gave rise to the 6 T cell receptor beta chains below, sequenced in a study of T cell responses to AZD1222 COVID-19 vaccine. Sequencing was performed with immunoSEQ multiplex PCR; in TCRdb, only in-frame clones are kept and a portion is missing. This repertoire shows under 150,000 clones, roughly 90% found once; its top ten account for about 5%. Here the sequenced sample was peripheral blood, taken on day 0 of AZD1222 vaccination. The receptor source for this set is an adult in good health.

V usage is TRBV3-1 (or the pseudogene TRBV3-2) and J usage is TRBJ2-1; possibly TRBD1 or TRBD2 for D (5 bases each). The germline V gene encodes CDR1 LGHDT and CDR2 YNNKEL (reference sequence). There are 15 residues in the CDR3. Trimming stripped 3 bases from V and 4 bases from J, with 13 bases between. In DNA, the CDR3 is TGTGCCAGCAGCCAGGGGGTCCCGGGTTACAATGAGCAGTTCTTC. The encoded protein is CASSQGVPGYNEQFF.

This clone is a singleton in its sample. J is TRBJ2-1 and V is TRBV13; 11 positions agree with TRBD2. This CDR3 is built from 15 residues. CDR1 and CDR2 from the germline V gene are PRHDT and FYEKMQ (reference sequence). V shed 4 bases and J 7 bases; nucleotides not matched to a gene: 6. CDR3 loop: CASSSTSGVINEQFF. In DNA form, the CDR3 reads TGTGCCAGCAGCTCGACTAGCGGGGTTATAAATGAGCAGTTCTTC.

This clone was observed a few times. This rearrangement joins TRBV11-2 to TRBJ1-3; D uncertain. This CDR3 comprises 14 residues. Trimming pared 8 bases from V and 0 bases from J, leaving 11 bases between. Germline values: CDR1 SGHAT, CDR2 FQNNGV. As DNA, the CDR3 is TGTGCCAGCGGCCAGTCAGACTCTGGAAACACCATATATTTT. Translated: CASGQSDSGNTIYF. The whole variable domain, filled in from reference TRBV11-2 and TRBJ1-3, reads EAGVAQSPRYKIIEKRQSVAFWCNPISGHATLYWYQQILGQGPKLLIQFQNNGVVDDSQLPKDRFSAERLKGVDSTLKIQPAKLEDSAVYLCASGQSDSGNTIYFGEGSWLTVV.

The V and J genes are TRBV2 and TRBJ1-3; 9 bases align to TRBD1. The V and J ends lost 6 bases and 3 bases, in that order; junction bases with no gene match: 6. Germline CDR1 reads SNHLY; CDR2 reads FYNNEI. The CDR3 extends over 15 amino acids. The CDR3 here is CASSVTGGSGNTIYF. As DNA, the CDR3 is TGTGCCAGCAGCGTTACAGGGGGCAGTGGAAACACCATATATTTT. Looking up the rest from reference TRBV2 and TRBJ1-3 gives the full variable domain: EPEVTQTPSHQVTQMGQEVILRCVPISNHLYFYWYRQILGQKVEFLVSFYNNEISEKSEIFDDQFSVERPDGSNFTLKIRSTKLEDSAMYFCASSVTGGSGNTIYFGEGSWLTVV.

The rearrangement uses TRBV19 and TRBJ1-5; no clear D gene. The germline V gene has CDR1 LNHDA and CDR2 SQIVND (reference sequence). The CDR3 sequence is 15 residues long. Trimming took 8 bases from V and 0 from J, leaving 14 bases between them. The CDR3 coding sequence is TGTGCCAGTTCGACTAAAGCGGTTAGCAATCAGCCCCAGCATTTT. Translation: CASSTKAVSNQPQHF.

The chain is built from TRBV1 and TRBJ1-6; TRBD1 is the table's D call, not checked against the DNA. TRBV1 corresponds to a pseudogene. CDR3 length: 17 residues. CDR3 in amino acids: CTSSHRGRGPEREPLHF. The CDR3 region has the DNA TGCACCAGCAGCCACCGAGGAAGGGGGCCAGAGAGAGAACCCCTCCACTTT.